The clone carrying this TCR beta chain is medium-sized within its sample. Its antigen is not identified. The data were taken from a study of T cell repertoires in aging, cancer and after chemotherapy. The V gene's germline CDR1 is MNHEY and CDR2 SVGAGI. The V segment lost 6 bases and the J segment 5 bases; nucleotides outside the gene matches: 3. CDR3 length equals 13 residues. Amplification of TCR beta used genomic DNA extracted from peripheral blood. A mixed TRB-A/B primer pool amplified rearranged TRB by multiplex touch-down PCR. TCRdb re-called the multiplex PCR reads through MiXCR, storing one row per CDR3 protein. Of some 15,000 distinct CDR3 sequences detected, about 20% appear once; the ten largest clones hold 5.7%. Study-wide findings and caveats: The repertoire data cannot show anything about immunological memory following chemotherapy. Across the chemotherapy interval, each cancer cohort showed higher median generation probability, suggesting thymic rebound.

The TCR sequence derives from a human donor in good health. Sequenced material: blood. This chain connects TRBV6-5 to TRBJ2-1; 8 bases fit TRBD1. This CDR3 is CASSPDRDNEQFF. CDR3 bases: TGTGCCAGCAGCCCGGACAGGGACAATGAGCAGTTCTTC.